A single sample is the source of the 15 T cell receptor beta chains below, sequenced in a study of blood T cell repertoires in COVID-19. Here immunoSEQ multiplex PCR was the method, and the copy in TCRdb shows in-frame clones only, minus some. The sample has about 190,000 clones; 80% to 90% are singletons. Input material: peripheral blood. These receptors were obtained from a woman in her 70s with active or convalescent COVID-19.

The V gene is TRBV18, the J gene TRBJ1-1; possibly TRBD1 for D (5 bases). V was shortened by 2 bases and J by 0 bases, with 7 bases between the two germline ends. The CDR3 is 14 amino acids. CDR1 KGHSH and CDR2 LQKENI come from the germline V gene. The CDR3 region is CASSPSRVNTEAFF. The CDR3, as DNA: TGTGCCAGCTCACCATCCAGGGTGAACACTGAAGCTTTCTTT.

V and J are TRBV19 and TRBJ2-7; TRBD2 agrees at 10 bases. With 1 base clipped from V and 5 bases from J, the junction kept 5 bases outside the gene matches. The CDR3 extends over 15 amino acids. Germline CDR1 is LNHDA and CDR2 is SQIVND (reference sequence). Written as DNA, the CDR3 is TGTGCCAGTAGTATAGTACTAGCGGGAATGAACGAGCAGTACTTC. It specifies CASSIVLAGMNEQYF.

The CDR3 nucleotides are TGTGCCAGCTCACCAGGGCCCGGGCAGGGCTATGGCTACACCTTC. It is translated as CASSPGPGQGYGYTF. The rearrangement uses TRBV18 and TRBJ1-2; maybe TRBD1 (5 bases). CDR1 and CDR2 (germline): KGHSH, LQKENI. There are 15 residues in the CDR3. Trimming cost V 2 bases and J 4 bases, with 14 bases left between them.

This chain connects TRBV5-1 to TRBJ1-1; 8 nucleotides line up with TRBD1. Germline values: CDR1 SGHRS, CDR2 YFSETQ. The CDR3 totals 16 residues. The V gene end was trimmed by 6 bases and the J gene end by 1 base; junction bases not matched to a gene: 11. The CDR3 region is CASTRQGPIQNTEAFF. In nucleotides, the CDR3 is TGCGCCAGCACCCGACAGGGGCCCATTCAGAACACTGAAGCTTTCTTT.

J is TRBJ2-7 and V is TRBV11-2; 11 bases line up with TRBD2. CDR1 and CDR2 from the germline V gene are SGHAT and FQNNGV. The CDR3 has 13 residues. V lost 10 bases and J lost 3; bases outside the gene matches: 5. CDR3 sequence reads: CATGTSGYYEQYF. The CDR3 bases are TGTGCCACCGGGACTAGCGGCTACTACGAGCAGTACTTC.

The sample holds many counts of this clone. The chain's CDR3 is CATYQVYSPLHF. CDR3 sequence (DNA): TGTGCCACCTACCAAGTGTATTCACCCCTCCACTTT. The chain joins TRBV28 to TRBJ1-6; D gene uncertain. With 10 bases removed from V and 8 bases from J, the gap between germline ends came to 12 bases. CDR1 is MDHEN and CDR2 is SYDVKM in the germline V gene. The CDR3 is 12 residues long.

The chain recombines TRBV5-5 with TRBJ1-3; weak D call: TRBD1 (5 bases). Germline V gene lookup returns CDR1 SGHKS and CDR2 YYEKEE (reference sequence). Trimming cost V 4 bases and J 0 bases, with 11 bases left between them. The CDR3 has 15 residues. The CDR3 DNA follows: TGTGCCAGCAGCGTGGACACTAACTCTGGAAACACCATATATTTT. This codes for CASSVDTNSGNTIYF. Supplemented by reference TRBV5-5 and TRBJ1-3, the full variable domain reads DAGVTQSPTHLIKTRGQQVTLRCSPISGHKSVSWYQQVLGQGPQFIFQYYEKEERGRGNFPDRFSARQFPNYSSELNVNALLLGDSALYLCASSVDTNSGNTIYFGEGSWLTVV.

For the CDR3, the DNA is TGTGCCAGCAGCCCGAAGACAGGGGGGTCTGAAGCTTTCTTT. Its translation: CASSPKTGGSEAFF. The genes are TRBV7-3 and TRBJ1-1; TRBD1 agrees at 9 bases. V shed 5 bases, J shed 6 bases, and the junction held 7 bases outside the gene matches. The CDR3 runs 14 residues. Germline V CDR1 and CDR2: SGHTA, FQGTGA.

This clone was detected a few times. The J gene is TRBJ2-7, the V gene TRBV3-1 (or the pseudogene TRBV3-2); 7 positions match TRBD1. The CDR3 is made up of 15 amino acids. Unmatched junction bases numbered 5, after V lost 1 base and J lost 2 bases. The germline CDR1 and CDR2 sequences are LGHDT and YNNKEL (reference sequence). Written as DNA, the CDR3 is TGTGCCAGCAGCCAAGGGACAGGCTACGCCTACGAGCAGTACTTC. This encodes CASSQGTGYAYEQYF.

The chain carries TRBV28 and TRBJ2-5, with 7 nucleotides matching TRBD1. V dropped 7 bases and J dropped 4; count of bases not matched to a gene: 6. This CDR3 contains 13 residues. Germline CDR1 MDHEN, CDR2 SYDVKM. The CDR3 bases are TGTGCCAGCACCTCGACAGGGAGAGAGACCCAGTACTTC. It specifies CASTSTGRETQYF.

The chain couples TRBV4-2 to TRBJ2-1; possible D gene TRBD1, 6 bases. Between the trimmed V and J ends, which lost 2 bases and 9 bases, there was a span of 11 bases. CDR3 size: 13 residues. The germline CDR1 and CDR2 sequences are LGHNA and YNFKEQ. CDR3 coding DNA: TGTGCCAGCAGCCAATTAACAGGGCCTGAGCAGTTCTTC. Its translation is CASSQLTGPEQFF.

The rearrangement links TRBV19 to TRBJ1-1; D uncertain. The length of the CDR3 is 14 residues. V was shortened by 3 bases and J by 4 bases, with 12 bases between the two germline ends. In germline, CDR1 is LNHDA, CDR2 SQIVND (reference sequence). DNA of the CDR3: TGTGCCAGTAGTATCGACCCTCCGGGCACTGAAGCTTTCTTT. Amino acids: CASSIDPPGTEAFF. The whole variable domain, remainder taken from reference TRBV19 and TRBJ1-1, is DGGITQSPKYLFRKEGQNVTLSCEQNLNHDAMYWYRQDPGQGLRLIYYSQIVNDFQKGDIAEGYSVSREKKESFPLTVTSAQKNPTAFYLCASSIDPPGTEAFFGQGTRLTVV.

The chain recombines TRBV3-1 (or the pseudogene TRBV3-2) with TRBJ2-1, with D perhaps TRBD2 (5 bases). There are 15 residues in the CDR3. Germline assignment: CDR1 LGHDT and CDR2 YNNKEL (reference sequence). V was clipped by 4 bases and J by 0 bases, with 10 bases between them. Written as DNA, the CDR3 is TGTGCCAGCAGCCTTGAGGGAGTCTCCTACAATGAGCAGTTCTTC. It yields the protein CASSLEGVSYNEQFF.

This chain uses TRBV5-1 with TRBJ1-1; maybe TRBD1 (6 bases). CDR1 and CDR2 (germline): SGHRS, YFSETQ. CDR3 size: 14 residues. Between the trimmed V and J ends, which lost 1 base and 1 base, there was a span of 8 bases. Here the CDR3 DNA reads TGCGCCAGCAGCTTGACAGGGTCGAACACTGAAGCTTTCTTT. Its translation is CASSLTGSNTEAFF. Full variable domain (rest looked up from reference TRBV5-1 and TRBJ1-1): KAGVTQTPRYLIKTRGQQVTLSCSPISGHRSVSWYQQTPGQGLQFLFEYFSETQRNKGNFPGRFSGRQFSNSRSEMNVSTLELGDSALYLCASSLTGSNTEAFFGQGTRLTVV.

The V and J genes are TRBV19 and TRBJ2-6, with D possibly TRBD1 on 6 matching bases. CDR1 LNHDA and CDR2 SQIVND come from the germline V gene (reference sequence). The CDR3 runs 16 residues. The V end was cut by 3 bases, the J end by 2 bases, with 11 bases between. For the CDR3, the DNA is TGTGCCAGTAGTATGGGGGCAGGGACTGGGGCCAACGTCCTGACTTTC. It is translated as CASSMGAGTGANVLTF.